Below, 9 T cell receptor beta chains from the same sample are listed, as sequenced in a study of metastatic and nonmetastatic thyroid tumors. Patients were all untreated before their thyroid surgery. TCRdb re-called the PCR reads through MiXCR. The data show about 20,000 clones, with roughly a third seen just once and roughly 14% held by the top ten. The sample was blood. The origin of the receptors is a female donor with papillary thyroid cancer or a benign thyroid nodule (not recorded which). Some clones in this sample may be carry-over from other donors' samples.

There are many counts of this clone. The J gene is TRBJ2-3, the V gene TRBV15; 7 bases line up with TRBD1. Germline CDR1 LNHNV, CDR2 YYDKDF (reference sequence). The V and J ends lost 1 base and 8 bases, in that order; junction bases with no gene match: 6. The CDR3 runs to 14 residues. Here the CDR3 DNA reads TGTGCCACCAGCAGAGGACAGGGAATCGGTACGCAGTATTTT. Translating gives CATSRGQGIGTQYF. The full variable domain, in which reference TRBV15 and TRBJ2-3 provide the parts outside the CDR3, is DAMVIQNPRYQVTQFGKPVTLSCSQTLNHNVMYWYQQKSSQAPKLLFHYYDKDFNNEADTPDNFQSRRPNTSFCFLDIRSPGLGDTAMYLCATSRGQGIGTQYFGPGTRLTVL.

The sample holds a few counts of this clone. This chain joins TRBV6-1 and TRBJ1-2; TRBD1 is a possible D gene (6 bases). The V and J ends lost 4 bases and 4 bases respectively, with 19 bases between them. CDR3 size: 16 residues. The germline V gene has CDR1 MNHNS and CDR2 SASEGT. The CDR3 sequence is CASSADLGGVGYGYTF. The CDR3 nucleotides read TGTGCCAGCAGTGCCGATCTCGGGGGCGTCGGCTATGGCTACACCTTC.

This clone was seen repeatedly, ten times or more. The CDR3 nucleotides read TGCAGTGCTAGAGATGGAGGACAGGTGATTTACAATGAGCAGTTCTTC. Protein product: CSARDGGQVIYNEQFF. The chain uses TRBV20-1 and TRBJ2-1; 7 nucleotides match TRBD1. V lost 0 bases to trimming and J lost 4 bases; unmatched junction nucleotides: 9. This CDR3 has 16 amino acids. The germline V gene encodes CDR1 DFQATT and CDR2 SNEGSKA (reference sequence).

This clone was recorded at least ten times. Other nucleotide sequences from this sample produce the same CDR3. V and J are TRBV9 and TRBJ2-1; maybe TRBD1 (5 bases). V was pared by 3 bases and J by 7 bases, with 11 bases between. CDR1 and CDR2 from the germline V gene are SGDLS and YYNGEE. CDR3 length equals 13 residues. CDR3 coding DNA: TGTGCCAGCAGCGAACAGGAGTTTAATGAGCAGTTCTTC. This sequence encodes CASSEQEFNEQFF.

This clone showed up many times. This chain joins TRBV28 and TRBJ2-4, with 12 bases that match TRBD1. Germline trimming cut 6 bases from V and 3 bases from J; bases unmatched to any gene: 12. Germline values: CDR1 MDHEN, CDR2 SYDVKM. There are 18 residues in the CDR3. The CDR3 here is CASSRKPGQGASKNIQYF. Here the CDR3 DNA reads TGTGCCAGCAGCCGAAAACCGGGACAGGGGGCAAGCAAAAACATTCAGTACTTC.

In the case of this clone: Compared with germline, one end of the junction differs, possibly owing to a read error. The V call is TRBV6-4, the J call TRBJ1-1, with TRBD1 matching 7 bases. Germline values: CDR1 MRHNA, CDR2 SNTAGT. The CDR3 sequence is 12 residues long. The chain's CDR3 is CASSDSLTGKIF. The CDR3 DNA reads TGTGCCAGCAGTGACTCCTTGACAGGGAAGATCTTT.

This clone has a count of ten or more. The V and J genes are TRBV20-1 and TRBJ2-3; 10 bases agree with TRBD2. Germline loops: CDR1 DFQATT, CDR2 SNEGSKA (reference sequence). V trimming: 3 bases; J trimming: 1 base; junction bases outside the gene matches: 4. The CDR3 spans 15 residues. The chain's CDR3 is CSASGLAGGTDTQYF. In nucleotides, the CDR3 is TGCAGTGCTAGTGGCCTAGCGGGGGGCACAGATACGCAGTATTTT.

The chain is built from TRBV6-2 or TRBV6-3 and TRBJ2-1, with 10 bases matching TRBD2. Germline loops: CDR1 MNHEY, CDR2 SVGEGT. V was pared by 7 bases and J by 4 bases, with 4 bases of the junction left unmatched. The CDR3 covers 14 residues. CDR3 in DNA: TGTGCCAGCACTATTAGCGGGGGGTACAATGAGCAGTTCTTC. The encoded protein is CASTISGGYNEQFF.

The chain employs TRBV18 and TRBJ1-6; D is unclear. The germline V gene has CDR1 KGHSH and CDR2 LQKENI. This CDR3 spans 16 amino acids. Trimming removed 1 base from V and 3 bases from J, with 10 bases in between. The CDR3 nucleotides are TGTGCCAGCTCACCACAATCTACCGTCTATAATTCACCCCTCCACTTT. It encodes CASSPQSTVYNSPLHF. The full variable domain, rest sourced from reference TRBV18 and TRBJ1-6, is NAGVMQNPRHLVRRRGQEARLRCSPMKGHSHVYWYRQLPEEGLKFMVYLQKENIIDESGMPKERFSAEFPKEGPSILRIQQVVRGDSAAYFCASSPQSTVYNSPLHFGNGTRLTVT.